This T cell receptor (beta chain) was sequenced during a study of blood T cell repertoires in COVID-19. Study-wide background: PBMCs, B-cell-depleted T cells, or T cells were the source of the cDNA or gDNA that made up the material.

Patients at the Seattle site were enrolled during active infection and followed longitudinally. CDR3 length: 24 residues. Germline values: CDR1 LGHDT, CDR2 YNNKEL (reference sequence). V trimming: 0 bases; J trimming: 5 bases; junction bases outside the gene matches: 23. In the authors' workflow: By means of reference gene primer amplification, nucleated cell counts were estimated. Some clones are missing from TCRdb's copy, which holds only in-frame ones; the method was immunoSEQ multiplex PCR. V and J calls and clone size follow that table, whereas D and trimming were derived from the DNA. Among 350,000 to 450,000 clones listed, approximately 91% were seen once.

The receptor comes from a woman aged 40-49 years with COVID-19, enrolled during active disease. The V call is TRBV3-1 (or the pseudogene TRBV3-2), the J call TRBJ2-3; 16 bases are a match to TRBD2. The sample comprised peripheral blood. Here the CDR3 reads CASSQDGNTPGMRGLAGGGDTQYF. The DNA of the CDR3 is TGTGCCAGCAGCCAAGACGGTAATACACCAGGGATGCGGGGACTAGCGGGAGGGGGAGATACGCAGTATTTT.